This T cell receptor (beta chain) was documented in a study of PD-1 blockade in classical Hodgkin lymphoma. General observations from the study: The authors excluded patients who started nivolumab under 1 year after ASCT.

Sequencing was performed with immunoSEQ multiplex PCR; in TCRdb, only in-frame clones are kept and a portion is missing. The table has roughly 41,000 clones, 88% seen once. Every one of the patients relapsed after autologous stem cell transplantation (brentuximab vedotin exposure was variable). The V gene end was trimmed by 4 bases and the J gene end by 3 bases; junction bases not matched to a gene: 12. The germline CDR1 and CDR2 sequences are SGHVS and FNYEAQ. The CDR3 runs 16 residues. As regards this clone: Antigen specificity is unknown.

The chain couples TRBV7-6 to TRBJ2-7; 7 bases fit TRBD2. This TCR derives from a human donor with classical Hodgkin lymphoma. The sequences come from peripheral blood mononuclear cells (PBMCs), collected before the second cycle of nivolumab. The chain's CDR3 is CASSSGREGPLYEQYF. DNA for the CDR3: TGTGCCAGCAGCTCAGGGAGGGAAGGCCCCCTCTACGAGCAGTACTTC.